This TCR beta chain was captured in a study of T cell changes during pregnancy in multiple sclerosis. CDR3 size: 14 residues. V was pared by 1 base and J by 1 base, with 7 bases between. The germline V gene encodes CDR1 LNHNV and CDR2 YYDKDF (reference sequence). Measured with immunoSEQ multiplex PCR; TCRdb has only the in-frame clones, and not every one. Of 65,000 to 85,000 clones in the sample, roughly 90% were seen once. This material consisted of peripheral blood, taken in the first trimester of pregnancy. V usage is TRBV15 and J usage is TRBJ1-1, with D tentatively TRBD1 (5 bases). This clonotype originated in a female donor in good health, enrolled as a control in a pregnancy study. The CDR3 bases are TGTGCCACCAGCAGAGTAGGACAGAACACTGAAGCTTTCTTT. This codes for CATSRVGQNTEAFF.